This T cell receptor beta chain originates from a study of preoperative IRX-2 immunotherapy in early breast cancer. Using immunoSEQ multiplex PCR, the repertoire was profiled, and TCRdb retains in-frame clones only, with some absent. The sample records fewer than 70,000 clones, roughly 94% being singletons. The treatment is: preoperative locoregional IRX-2 cytokine immunotherapy. Patients received preoperative, locoregional IRX-2 cytokine immunotherapy in a phase Ib study. The V segment lost 4 bases and the J segment 5 bases; nucleotides outside the gene matches: 16. This CDR3 contains 17 residues. Germline CDR1 and CDR2: SQVTM and ANQGSEA.

V usage is TRBV29-1 and J usage is TRBJ2-3, with TRBD2 matching 9 bases. The TCR comes from a human donor with breast cancer. Sample collection was performed from a patient treated with IRX-2 immunotherapy. The CDR3 spells CSVGPGVAGGPEDTQYF. CDR3 sequence (DNA): TGCAGCGTTGGCCCAGGAGTGGCGGGGGGGCCGGAAGATACGCAGTATTTT.